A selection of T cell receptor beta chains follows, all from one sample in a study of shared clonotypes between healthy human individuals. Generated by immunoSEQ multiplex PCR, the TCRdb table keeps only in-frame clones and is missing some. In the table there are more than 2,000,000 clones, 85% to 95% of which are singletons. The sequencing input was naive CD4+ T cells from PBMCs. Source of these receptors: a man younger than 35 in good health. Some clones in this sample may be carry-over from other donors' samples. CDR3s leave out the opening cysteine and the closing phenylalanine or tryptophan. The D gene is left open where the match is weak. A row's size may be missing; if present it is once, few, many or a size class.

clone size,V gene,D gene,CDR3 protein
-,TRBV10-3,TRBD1,AIKESGDRGDTQY
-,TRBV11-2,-,ASSLDGAYEQY
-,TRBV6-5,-,ASSYSAARYNEQF
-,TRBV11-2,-,ASSWAGFNQPQH
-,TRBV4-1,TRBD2,ASSQTSGRDSQY
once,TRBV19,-,ASSTGHQLVYEQY
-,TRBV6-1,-,ASSSKGGSGYT
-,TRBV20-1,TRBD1,SARQGYGYT
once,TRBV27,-,ASSKRGGQNTEAF
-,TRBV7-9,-,ASTSMGGRQY
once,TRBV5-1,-,ASSLGTASYGYT
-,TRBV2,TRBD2,AIATSGREF
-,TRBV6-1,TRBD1,ASSGLTGAAYNEQF
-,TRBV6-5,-,ASTKGEGGRYGYT
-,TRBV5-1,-,ASSRWEGAYNEQF
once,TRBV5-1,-,ASSLRQGINEQF
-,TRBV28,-,ASSLPSYEQY
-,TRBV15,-,ATSRAPGTTNEKLF
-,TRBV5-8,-,ASSLVGLPSY
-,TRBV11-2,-,ASSTPRVSRHEQF
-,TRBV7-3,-,ASALGLFGSGRTGANVLT
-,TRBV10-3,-,AISESFQGNTGELF
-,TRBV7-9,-,ASSSNSGQETQY
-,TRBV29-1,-,SVGQETQY
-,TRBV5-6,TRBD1,ASSKVGLRDRAHEQY
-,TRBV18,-,ASSPSSESNYGYT
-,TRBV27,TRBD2,ASRELAGGSTDTQY
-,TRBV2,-,ASSVGLNTEAF
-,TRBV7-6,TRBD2,ASSVAGGGADTQY
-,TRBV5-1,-,ASSLETRSSYNEQF
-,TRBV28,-,AISEVYEQY
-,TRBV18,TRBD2,ASSPPSGKTYEQY